This T cell receptor beta chain was captured by sequencing in a study of read filtering for tumor transcriptome and immune sequencing. The CDR3 consists of 16 residues. The V segment lost 7 bases and the J segment 4 bases; nucleotides outside the gene matches: 11. The germline V gene encodes CDR1 SGHTA and CDR2 FQGNSA. This clonotype was picked up many times. This library used roughly 400 ng RNA and molecular barcoded adaptors spanning alpha/delta and beta/gamma chains. TCRdb processed the reads anew with MiXCR; each CDR3 protein has one entry. The sample includes 20,000 to 25,000 distinct CDR3 sequences, roughly 15% of them seen just once.

This clonotype was obtained from a donor aged 40 or over with multiple myeloma. The chain has TRBV7-2 and TRBJ2-2; TRBD2 matches at 8 bases. What was sequenced was a population of CD138-negative cells sorted from bone marrow. The CDR3 protein is CASTRAGLAGTGELFF. In DNA, the CDR3 is TGTGCCAGCACCCGAGCGGGGCTAGCGGGCACCGGGGAGCTGTTTTTT. Variable domain in full (rest from reference TRBV7-2 and TRBJ2-2): GAGVSQSPSNKVTEKGKDVELRCDPISGHTALYWYRQSLGQGLEFLIYFQGNSAPDKSGLPSDRFSAERTGGSVSTLTIQRTQQEDSAVYLCASTRAGLAGTGELFFGEGSRLTVL.